This TCR beta chain was profiled in a study of OX40 agonist ivuxolimab in advanced cancers. General observations from the study: Still undetermined is the antigen specificity of the expanded peripheral T cells. Doses of 0.1 to 3.0 mg/kg were accompanied by clonal expansion of CD4+ and CD8+ blood T cells by week 6. There were also nonresponders showing low normalized T-cell clonal expansion.

Details on this clone: Its target is not known.

Repertoires were generated with immunoSEQ multiplex PCR, while TCRdb's copy carries only in-frame clones and drops some. This sample has 48,000 or so clones; approximately 94% occur once, and the top ten carry 9.5% to 15%. The CDR3 contains 17 residues. The ends lost 1 base at V and 7 bases at J; junction bases unmatched: 10. In germline, CDR1 is MNHEY, CDR2 SMNVEV (reference sequence). The TCR originated in an adult with an advanced solid tumor such as melanoma, head and neck, liver or kidney cancer. Sequences were derived from CD4+ or CD8+ T cells sorted from blood, sampled in a trial of the OX40 agonist ivuxolimab. V is TRBV27 and J is TRBJ2-1; 10 bases align to TRBD2. The CDR3 loop reads CASSLYLAGVLRNEQFF. CDR3 DNA: TGTGCCAGCAGTTTATATCTAGCGGGAGTGTTGAGGAATGAGCAGTTCTTC.